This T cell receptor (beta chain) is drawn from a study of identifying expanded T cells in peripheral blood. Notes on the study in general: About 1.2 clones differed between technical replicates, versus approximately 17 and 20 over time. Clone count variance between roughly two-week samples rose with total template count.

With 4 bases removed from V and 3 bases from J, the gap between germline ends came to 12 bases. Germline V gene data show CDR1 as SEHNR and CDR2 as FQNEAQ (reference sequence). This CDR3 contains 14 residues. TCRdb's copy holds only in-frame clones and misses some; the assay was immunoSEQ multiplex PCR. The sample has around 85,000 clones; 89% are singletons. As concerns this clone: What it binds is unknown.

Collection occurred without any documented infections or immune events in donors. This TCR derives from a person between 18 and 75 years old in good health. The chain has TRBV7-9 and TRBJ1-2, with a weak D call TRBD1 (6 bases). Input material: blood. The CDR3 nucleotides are TGTGCCAGCAGCTCCACCCGACAGGACTATGGCTACACCTTC. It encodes CASSSTRQDYGYTF.